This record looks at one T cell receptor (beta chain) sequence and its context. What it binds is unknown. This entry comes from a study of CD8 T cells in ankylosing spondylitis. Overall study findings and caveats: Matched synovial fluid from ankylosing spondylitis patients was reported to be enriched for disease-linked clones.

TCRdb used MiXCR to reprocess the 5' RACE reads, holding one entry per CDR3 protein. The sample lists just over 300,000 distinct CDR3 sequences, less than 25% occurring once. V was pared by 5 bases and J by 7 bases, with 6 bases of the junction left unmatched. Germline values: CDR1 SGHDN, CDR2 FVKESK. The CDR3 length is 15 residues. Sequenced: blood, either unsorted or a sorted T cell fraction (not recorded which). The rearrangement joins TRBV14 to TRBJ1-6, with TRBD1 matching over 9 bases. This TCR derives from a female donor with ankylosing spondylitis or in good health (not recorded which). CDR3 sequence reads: CASSISTGGNSPLHF. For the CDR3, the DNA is TGTGCCAGCAGCATCTCGACAGGGGGGAATTCACCCCTCCACTTT.